This TCR beta chain is from a study of cytomegalovirus exposure and HLA in healthy donors. Study-level points and caveats: According to the study, around 160 TCR beta chains were cytomegalovirus-associated.

A remark on this clone: Its antigen is not known.

Looked up from germline, CDR1 is SGHRS and CDR2 is YFSETQ. The CDR3 runs to 16 residues. V was trimmed by 0 bases and J by 9 bases, leaving 21 bases between them. Vbeta (60) and Jbeta (13) primers were used in the PCR. Per the authors' pipeline: There were around 80 million unique TCR beta chains by a later count, and 10 million to 12 million of them were shared. Clones were read by immunoSEQ multiplex PCR, and TCRdb kept only the in-frame ones, dropping some. That table furnishes V, J and clone size, whereas the DNA furnished D and trimming. The top ten hold 3.1% of the sample, which has about 140,000 clones, 65% to 80% seen once.

Sequences were obtained from PBMCs. This chain uses TRBV5-1 with TRBJ2-5, with D possibly being TRBD2 (7 bases). This sequence was found in a male donor in good health and CMV-seronegative. The CDR3 DNA follows: TGCGCCAGCAGCTTGGGCCGACTAGGGGGGGGAGAAGCCCAGTACTTC. Translated, it gives CASSLGRLGGGEAQYF.